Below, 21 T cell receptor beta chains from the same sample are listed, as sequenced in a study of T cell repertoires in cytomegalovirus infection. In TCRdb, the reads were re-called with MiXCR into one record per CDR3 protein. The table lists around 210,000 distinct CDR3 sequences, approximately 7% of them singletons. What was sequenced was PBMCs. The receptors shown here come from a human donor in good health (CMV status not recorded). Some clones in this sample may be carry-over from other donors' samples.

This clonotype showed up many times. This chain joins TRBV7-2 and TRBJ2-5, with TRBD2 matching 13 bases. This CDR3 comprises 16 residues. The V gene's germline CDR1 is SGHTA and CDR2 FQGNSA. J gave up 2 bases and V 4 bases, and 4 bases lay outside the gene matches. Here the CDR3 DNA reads TGTGCCAGCAGCTGGTTACTAGCGGGGGGGCAAGAGACCCAGTACTTC. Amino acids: CASSWLLAGGQETQYF. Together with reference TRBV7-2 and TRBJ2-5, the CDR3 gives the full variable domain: GAGVSQSPSNKVTEKGKDVELRCDPISGHTALYWYRQSLGQGLEFLIYFQGNSAPDKSGLPSDRFSAERTGGSVSTLTIQRTQQEDSAVYLCASSWLLAGGQETQYFGPGTRLLVL.

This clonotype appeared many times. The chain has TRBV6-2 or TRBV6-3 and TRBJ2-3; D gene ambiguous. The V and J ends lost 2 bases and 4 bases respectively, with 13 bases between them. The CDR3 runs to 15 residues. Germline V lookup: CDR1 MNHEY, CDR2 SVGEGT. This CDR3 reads CASSYDGPWADTQYF. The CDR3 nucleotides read TGTGCCAGCAGTTACGACGGGCCGTGGGCAGATACGCAGTATTTT.

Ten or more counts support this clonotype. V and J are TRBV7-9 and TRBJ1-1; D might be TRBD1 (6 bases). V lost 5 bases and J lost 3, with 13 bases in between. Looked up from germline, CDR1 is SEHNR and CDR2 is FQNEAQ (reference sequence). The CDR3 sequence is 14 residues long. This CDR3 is CASSPHYRDTEAFF. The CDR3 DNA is TGTGCCAGCAGCCCACATTACAGGGACACTGAAGCTTTCTTT.

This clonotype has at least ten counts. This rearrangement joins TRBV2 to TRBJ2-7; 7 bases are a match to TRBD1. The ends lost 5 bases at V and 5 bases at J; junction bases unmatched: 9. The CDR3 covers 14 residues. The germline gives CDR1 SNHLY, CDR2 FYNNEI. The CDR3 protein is CASSQDRTEDEQYF. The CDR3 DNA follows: TGTGCCAGCAGTCAGGACAGGACCGAGGACGAGCAGTACTTC.

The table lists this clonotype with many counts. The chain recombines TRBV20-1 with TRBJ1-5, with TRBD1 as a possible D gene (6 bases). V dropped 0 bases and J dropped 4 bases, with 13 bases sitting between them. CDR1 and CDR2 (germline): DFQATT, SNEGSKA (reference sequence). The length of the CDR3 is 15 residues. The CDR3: CSARDYQGNNQPQHF. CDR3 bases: TGCAGTGCTAGAGATTACCAGGGGAATAATCAGCCCCAGCATTTT.

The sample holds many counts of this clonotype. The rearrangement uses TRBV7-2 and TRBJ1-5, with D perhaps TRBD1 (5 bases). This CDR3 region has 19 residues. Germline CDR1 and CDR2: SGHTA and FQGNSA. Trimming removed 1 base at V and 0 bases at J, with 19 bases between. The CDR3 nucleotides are TGTGCCAGCAGCTTAGGCGTCGGTCAGGGCGTGGTTAGCAATCAGCCCCAGCATTTT. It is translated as CASSLGVGQGVVSNQPQHF.

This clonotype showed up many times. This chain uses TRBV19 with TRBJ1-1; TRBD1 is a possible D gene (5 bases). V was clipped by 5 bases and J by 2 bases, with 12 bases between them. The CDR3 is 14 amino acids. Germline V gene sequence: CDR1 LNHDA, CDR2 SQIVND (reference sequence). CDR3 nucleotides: TGTGCCAGTAGTTTGACAGTAAGAAACACTGAAGCTTTCTTT. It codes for CASSLTVRNTEAFF. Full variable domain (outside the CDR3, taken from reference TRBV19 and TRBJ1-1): DGGITQSPKYLFRKEGQNVTLSCEQNLNHDAMYWYRQDPGQGLRLIYYSQIVNDFQKGDIAEGYSVSREKKESFPLTVTSAQKNPTAFYLCASSLTVRNTEAFFGQGTRLTVV.

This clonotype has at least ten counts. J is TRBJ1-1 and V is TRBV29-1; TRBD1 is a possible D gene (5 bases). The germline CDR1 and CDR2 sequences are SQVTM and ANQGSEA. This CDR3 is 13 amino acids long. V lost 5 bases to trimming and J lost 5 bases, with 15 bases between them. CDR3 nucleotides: TGCAGCGTTACCGACAGCGGTAATACTGAAGCTTTCTTT. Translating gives CSVTDSGNTEAFF. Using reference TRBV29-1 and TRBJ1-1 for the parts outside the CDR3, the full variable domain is SAVISQKPSRDICQRGTSLTIQCQVDSQVTMMFWYRQQPGQSLTLIATANQGSEATYESGFVIDKFPISRPNLTFSTLTVSNMSPEDSSIYLCSVTDSGNTEAFFGQGTRLTVV.

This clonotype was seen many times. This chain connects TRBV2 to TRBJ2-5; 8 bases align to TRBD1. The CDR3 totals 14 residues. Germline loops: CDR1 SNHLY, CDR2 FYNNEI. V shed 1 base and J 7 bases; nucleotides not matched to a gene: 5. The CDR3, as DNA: TGTGCCAGCAGTGAAGAGACAGGGGTAGGGACCCAGTACTTC. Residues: CASSEETGVGTQYF.

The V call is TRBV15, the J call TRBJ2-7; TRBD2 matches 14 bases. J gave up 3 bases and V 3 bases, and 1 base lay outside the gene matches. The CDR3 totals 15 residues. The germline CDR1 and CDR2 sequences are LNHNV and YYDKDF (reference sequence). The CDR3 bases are TGTGCCACCAGCAGGGGACTAGCGGGGGTCTACGAGCAGTACTTC. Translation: CATSRGLAGVYEQYF.

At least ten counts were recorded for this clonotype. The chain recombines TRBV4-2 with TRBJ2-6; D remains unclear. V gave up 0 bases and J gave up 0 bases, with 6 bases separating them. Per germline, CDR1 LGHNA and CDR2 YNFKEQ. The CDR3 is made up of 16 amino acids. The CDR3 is CASSQERTSGANVLTF. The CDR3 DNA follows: TGTGCCAGCAGCCAAGAGCGGACCTCTGGGGCCAACGTCCTGACTTTC.

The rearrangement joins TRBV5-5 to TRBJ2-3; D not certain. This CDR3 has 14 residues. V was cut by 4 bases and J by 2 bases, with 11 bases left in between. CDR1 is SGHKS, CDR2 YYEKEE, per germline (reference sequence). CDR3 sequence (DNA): TGTGCCAGCAGCCCCTCGTCCTTCACAGATACGCAGTATTTT. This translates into CASSPSSFTDTQYF. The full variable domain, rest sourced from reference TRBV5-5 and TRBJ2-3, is DAGVTQSPTHLIKTRGQQVTLRCSPISGHKSVSWYQQVLGQGPQFIFQYYEKEERGRGNFPDRFSARQFPNYSSELNVNALLLGDSALYLCASSPSSFTDTQYFGPGTRLTVL.

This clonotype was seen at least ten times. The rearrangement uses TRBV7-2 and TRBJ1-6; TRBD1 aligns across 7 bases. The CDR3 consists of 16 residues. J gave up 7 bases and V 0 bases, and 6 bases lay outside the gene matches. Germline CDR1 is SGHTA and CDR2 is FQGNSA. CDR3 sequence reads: CASSLAWGRGNSPLHF. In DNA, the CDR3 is TGTGCCAGCAGCTTAGCATGGGGCAGGGGGAATTCACCCCTCCACTTT.

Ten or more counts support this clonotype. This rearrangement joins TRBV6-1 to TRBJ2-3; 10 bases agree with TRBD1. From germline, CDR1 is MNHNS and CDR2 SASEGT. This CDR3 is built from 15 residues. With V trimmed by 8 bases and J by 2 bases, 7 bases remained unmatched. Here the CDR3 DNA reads TGTGCCAGCGAATCCGACAGGGGGCACACAGATACGCAGTATTTT. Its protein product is CASESDRGHTDTQYF.

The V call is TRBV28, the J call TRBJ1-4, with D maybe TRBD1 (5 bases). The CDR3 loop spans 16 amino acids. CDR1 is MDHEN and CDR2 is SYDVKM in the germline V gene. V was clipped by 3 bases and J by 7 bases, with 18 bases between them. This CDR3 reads CASSFPMSGGFEKLFF. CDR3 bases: TGTGCCAGCAGTTTTCCTATGTCGGGGGGATTTGAAAAACTGTTTTTT.

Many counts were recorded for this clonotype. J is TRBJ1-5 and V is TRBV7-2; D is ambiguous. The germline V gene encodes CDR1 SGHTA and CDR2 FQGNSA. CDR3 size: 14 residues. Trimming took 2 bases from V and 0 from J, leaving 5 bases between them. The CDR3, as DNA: TGTGCCAGCAGCTTAAAGGATAGCAATCAGCCCCAGCATTTT. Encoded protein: CASSLKDSNQPQHF.

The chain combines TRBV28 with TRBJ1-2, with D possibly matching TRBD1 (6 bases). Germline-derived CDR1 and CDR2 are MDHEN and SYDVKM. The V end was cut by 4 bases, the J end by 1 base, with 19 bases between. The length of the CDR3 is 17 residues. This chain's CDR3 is CASSSRQAAVRNYGYTF. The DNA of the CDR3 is TGTGCCAGCAGTTCTCGACAGGCGGCAGTCCGTAACTATGGCTACACCTTC.

DNA for the CDR3: TGCAGCGTTGAAAGGGTTGTTCCAGGGTCGTCTAACTATGGCTACACCTTC. Amino acid sequence: CSVERVVPGSSNYGYTF. The chain recombines TRBV29-1 with TRBJ1-2; weak D call: TRBD1 (5 bases). V lost 2 bases and J lost 0, with 19 bases in between. Germline CDR1 and CDR2: SQVTM and ANQGSEA. The CDR3 runs to 17 residues.

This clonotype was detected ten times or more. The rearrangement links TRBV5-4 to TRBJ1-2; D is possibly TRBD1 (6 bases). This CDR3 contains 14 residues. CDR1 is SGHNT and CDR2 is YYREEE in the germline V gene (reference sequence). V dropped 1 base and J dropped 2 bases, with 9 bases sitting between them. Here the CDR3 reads CASSLPGQNYGYTF. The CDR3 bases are TGTGCCAGCAGCTTGCCTGGACAGAACTATGGCTACACCTTC.

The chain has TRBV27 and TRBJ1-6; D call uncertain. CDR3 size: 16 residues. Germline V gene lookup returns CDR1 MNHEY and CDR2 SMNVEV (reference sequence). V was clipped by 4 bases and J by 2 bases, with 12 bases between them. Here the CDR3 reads CASSSTRAAYNSPLHF. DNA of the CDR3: TGTGCCAGCAGTTCGACGAGGGCGGCCTATAATTCACCCCTCCACTTT.

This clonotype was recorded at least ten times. CDR3: CASKPRTGDGEQYF. The DNA for the CDR3 is TGTGCCAGTAAGCCAAGGACAGGGGATGGCGAGCAGTACTTC. The chain combines TRBV19 with TRBJ2-7; 9 bases are shared with TRBD1. The V gene end was trimmed by 7 bases and the J gene end by 6 bases; junction bases not matched to a gene: 10. CDR3 length: 14 residues. Germline lookup yields CDR1 LNHDA and CDR2 SQIVND (reference sequence).